This T cell receptor beta chain was captured by sequencing in a study of cytomegalovirus exposure and HLA in healthy donors. On the study more broadly: Among approximately 390 genotyped donors, approximately 80% fell in the Caucasian-associated ancestry cluster.

Overall study findings and caveats: Generally TCR sequences proved uncommon, though certain public TCRs appeared in numerous donors. Using the classifier, cytomegalovirus status was reportedly diagnosed with high specificity and sensitivity. TCR beta chain V- and J-gene trimming was linked, in a later analysis, to a missense variant in DCLRE1C.

The V gene's germline CDR1 is LGHNT and CDR2 FRNRAP. The CDR3 has 16 residues. Trimming took 0 bases from V and 4 from J, leaving 15 bases between them. The PCR was carried out with 60 Vbeta primers and 13 Jbeta primers. Only in-frame clones appear in the TCRdb table, and some are missing; sequencing was by immunoSEQ multiplex PCR. Among about 90,000 clones listed, roughly 60% were seen once. Regarding this clone: What it recognizes is unknown.

The sequenced sample was PBMCs. This chain uses TRBV12-5 with TRBJ1-1; D might be TRBD1 (6 bases). The clonotype was recovered from a woman in her twenties or thirties in good health and CMV-seropositive. The CDR3 nucleotides are TGTGCTAGTGGTTTGGTAGTAGGGGGAACTCCCACTGAAGCTTTCTTT. Protein product: CASGLVVGGTPTEAFF.